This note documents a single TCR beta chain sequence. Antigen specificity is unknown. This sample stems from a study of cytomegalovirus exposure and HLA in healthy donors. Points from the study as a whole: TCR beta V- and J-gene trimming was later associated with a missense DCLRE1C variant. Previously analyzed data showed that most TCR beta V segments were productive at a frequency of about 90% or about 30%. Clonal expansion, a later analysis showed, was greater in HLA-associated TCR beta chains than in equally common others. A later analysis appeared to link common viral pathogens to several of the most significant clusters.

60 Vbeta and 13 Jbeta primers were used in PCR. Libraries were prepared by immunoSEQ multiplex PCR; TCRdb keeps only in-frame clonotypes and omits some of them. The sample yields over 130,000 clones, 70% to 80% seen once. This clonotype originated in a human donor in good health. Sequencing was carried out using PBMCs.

The CDR3 region is CAISAGTGGFSNQPQHF. The CDR3 DNA reads TGTGCCATCAGTGCCGGGACAGGGGGCTTTAGCAATCAGCCCCAGCATTTT. V and J are TRBV10-3 and TRBJ1-5; 12 positions match TRBD1. Germline V gene sequence: CDR1 ENHRY, CDR2 SYGVKD. Losses at the gene ends were 4 bases for V and 0 bases for J; bases not matched to a gene: 4. The CDR3 extends over 17 amino acids.